One sample yielded the 26 T cell receptor beta chains listed below, sequenced in a study of shared clonotypes between healthy human individuals. The table came from immunoSEQ multiplex PCR; TCRdb's copy has only in-frame clones and leaves some out. Of roughly 2 million clones in the sample, roughly 95% were seen once. The sequenced material came from naive CD4+ T cells sorted from blood. Subset here: CD45RA+ positively selected. The receptor set was obtained from a man aged 18 to 30 in good health.

This chain links TRBV11-2 with TRBJ2-7, with 7 bases that match TRBD2. J was trimmed by 2 bases and V by 1 base; bases with no gene match: 8. Per germline, CDR1 SGHAT and CDR2 FQNNGV. The CDR3 is 16 amino acids. The CDR3: CASSLGGGDRTYEQYF. In DNA form, the CDR3 reads TGTGCCAGCAGCTTAGGTGGGGGGGATAGAACCTACGAGCAGTACTTC.

V is TRBV5-6 and J is TRBJ2-1; tentatively, D is TRBD2 (5 bases). Trimming pared 2 bases from V and 4 bases from J, leaving 16 bases between. The CDR3 is 16 residues long. The germline CDR1 and CDR2 sequences are SGHDT and YYEEEE. This CDR3 is CASSLRRSGGYNEQFF. CDR3 sequence (DNA): TGTGCCAGCAGCTTACGTCGGTCAGGAGGTTACAATGAGCAGTTCTTC.

V usage is TRBV27 and J usage is TRBJ1-2; a possible D gene is TRBD1 (6 bases). Germline CDR1 and CDR2: MNHEY and SMNVEV (reference sequence). Trimming pared 7 bases from V and 4 bases from J, leaving 19 bases between. The CDR3 length is 15 residues. The CDR3 reads CASTRSPGEAYGYTF. The CDR3 DNA reads as TGTGCCAGCACCCGTAGTCCAGGGGAGGCCTATGGCTACACCTTC.

The chain links TRBV5-3 to TRBJ2-6, with TRBD2 as a possible D gene (6 bases). TRBV5-3 is identified as an open reading frame with a role that is uncertain. CDR3 size: 19 residues. V lost 1 base to trimming and J lost 0 bases, with 17 bases between them. CDR3 amino acids: CARSLLPDCGDSGANVLTF. CDR3 nucleotide sequence: TGTGCCAGAAGCTTGCTACCGGATTGCGGGGACTCTGGGGCCAACGTCCTGACTTTC.

This chain uses TRBV10-3 with TRBJ2-3, with 11 bases matching TRBD2. The CDR3 extends over 16 amino acids. CDR1 ENHRY and CDR2 SYGVKD come from the germline V gene. The J segment lost 3 bases and the V segment lost 11 bases, leaving 13 bases of the junction unmatched. CDR3 DNA: TGTGCCGTCCACCCGGGCCCTAGCGGGGGGACAGATACGCAGTATTTT. Amino acids: CAVHPGPSGGTDTQYF.

The chain recombines TRBV19 with TRBJ2-2; D is undetermined. CDR3 size: 16 residues. Germline V gene lookup returns CDR1 LNHDA and CDR2 SQIVND (reference sequence). Trimming left V 2 bases short and J 6 bases short, with 16 bases between. This CDR3 reads CASSILGQLGPGELFF. CDR3 nucleotide sequence: TGTGCCAGTAGTATATTGGGCCAGTTAGGCCCCGGGGAGCTGTTTTTT.

The chain couples TRBV5-1 to TRBJ2-7; 10 nucleotides match TRBD2. The CDR3 covers 16 residues. The ends lost 4 bases at V and 5 bases at J; junction bases unmatched: 12. The germline V gene encodes CDR1 SGHRS and CDR2 YFSETQ. The CDR3 reads CASSRSWIAGGHEQYF. The CDR3 DNA is TGCGCCAGCAGCCGCAGCTGGATAGCGGGAGGCCACGAGCAGTACTTC.

The chain uses TRBV6-6 and TRBJ1-5, with 9 bases matching TRBD1. Losses at the gene ends were 8 bases for V and 1 base for J; bases not matched to a gene: 6. The CDR3 runs 15 residues. In germline, CDR1 is MNHNY, CDR2 SVGAGI (reference sequence). CDR3 protein: CASVEGQGSNQPQHF. In DNA, the CDR3 is TGTGCCAGCGTAGAAGGACAGGGGAGCAATCAGCCCCAGCATTTT.

Worth noting for this clone: Other DNA sequences in the same sample also yield this CDR3. The gene calls are TRBV9 and TRBJ2-2; 8 positions match TRBD1. CDR1 is SGDLS, CDR2 YYNGEE, per germline. V dropped 2 bases and J dropped 1; count of bases not matched to a gene: 1. CDR3 length: 15 amino acids. CDR3 nucleotides: TGTGCCAGCAGCGTGGGGACAGGGAACACCGGGGAGCTGTTTTTT. Translation gives CASSVGTGNTGELFF.

J is TRBJ2-1 and V is TRBV6-6, with a weak D call TRBD1 (6 bases). CDR3 length equals 14 residues. V was trimmed by 8 bases and J by 10 bases, leaving 21 bases between them. Germline loops: CDR1 MNHNY, CDR2 SVGAGI (reference sequence). CDR3 nucleotide sequence: TGTGCCAGCCTTGGGACAATTTCTACACGGGAGCAGTTCTTC. Translating it yields CASLGTISTREQFF.

V and J are TRBV7-3 and TRBJ1-2; D possibly corresponds to TRBD1 (5 bases). The V end lost 5 bases, the J end lost 8 bases, and 15 bases lay between the germline ends. The length of the CDR3 is 13 residues. Germline-derived CDR1 and CDR2 are SGHTA and FQGTGA. The CDR3 loop reads CASSREGLGGYTF. CDR3 bases: TGTGCCAGCAGCCGCGAGGGGCTGGGAGGCTACACCTTC.

The chain carries TRBV30 and TRBJ2-7; 13 nucleotides agree with TRBD2. The CDR3 totals 14 residues. The germline V gene encodes CDR1 GTSNPN and CDR2 SVGIG (reference sequence). V lost 3 bases to trimming and J lost 4 bases; unmatched junction nucleotides: 3. The CDR3 DNA reads TGTGCCTGGAGCCGGGGACTAGCGGGGTACGAGCAGTACTTC. As protein: CAWSRGLAGYEQYF.

With respect to this clone: Other nucleotide sequences in the sample specify the same CDR3. The J gene is TRBJ2-7, the V gene TRBV5-1; D is uncertain. The CDR3 is 11 amino acids. Trimming removed 1 base from V and 3 bases from J, with 2 bases in between. Germline CDR1 SGHRS, CDR2 YFSETQ. The CDR3 here is CASSLNYEQYF. CDR3 in DNA: TGCGCCAGCAGCTTGAACTACGAGCAGTACTTC.

This chain connects TRBV11-2 to TRBJ2-5; TRBD2 matches at 14 bases. CDR1 and CDR2 from the germline V gene are SGHAT and FQNNGV. V gave up 4 bases and J gave up 5 bases; unmatched junction bases: 12. The length of the CDR3 is 18 residues. CDR3 loop: CASSSGTSGRGVKETQYF. The CDR3 nucleotides are TGTGCCAGCAGCTCCGGGACTAGCGGGAGAGGAGTGAAGGAGACCCAGTACTTC.

This clone has just one count. The V and J genes are TRBV30 and TRBJ2-5; D is unresolved. V lost 4 bases, J lost 10 bases, and 13 bases lay in between. Germline V gives CDR1 GTSNPN, CDR2 SVGIG (reference sequence). The CDR3 extends over 11 amino acids. The CDR3 is CAWTSPGNQYF. The CDR3, as DNA: TGTGCCTGGACCTCCCCTGGAAACCAGTACTTC.

V and J are TRBV11-2 and TRBJ2-3, with TRBD1 identical over 11 bases. Germline assignment: CDR1 SGHAT and CDR2 FQNNGV. The CDR3 is made up of 17 amino acids. With 1 base clipped from V and 3 bases from J, the junction kept 6 bases outside the gene matches. CDR3 bases: TGTGCCAGCAGCTTAGCCTTAGGACAGGGGGCGACAGATACGCAGTATTTT. Its translation is CASSLALGQGATDTQYF.

V gene TRBV9 combines with J gene TRBJ2-7; 9 bases fit TRBD2. Trimming took 0 bases from V and 6 from J; bases not matched to a gene: 7. The CDR3 sequence is 15 residues long. Per the germline V gene, CDR1 is SGDLS and CDR2 is YYNGEE. As DNA, the CDR3 is TGTGCCAGCAGCGTAGTAATAGCGGGAGAATCCGAGCAGTACTTC. Protein product: CASSVVIAGESEQYF.

The V call is TRBV29-1, the J call TRBJ2-3; D might be TRBD2 (5 bases). The germline V and J ends were trimmed by 6 bases and 0 bases, with 10 bases remaining between them. Germline CDR1 reads SQVTM; CDR2 reads ANQGSEA. The CDR3 spans 13 residues. CDR3 bases: TGCAGCGTCGGGGAGTTTAGCACAGATACGCAGTATTTT. Protein product: CSVGEFSTDTQYF.

This chain joins TRBV6-1 and TRBJ1-6, with TRBD1 matching 12 bases. Germline CDR1 is MNHNS and CDR2 is SASEGT. The length of the CDR3 is 15 residues. V was pared by 4 bases and J by 9 bases, with 4 bases of the junction left unmatched. The CDR3 coding sequence is TGTGCCAGCAGTGCGGGGGACAGGGGGCTTTCACCCCTCCACTTT. It is translated as CASSAGDRGLSPLHF.

The gene calls are TRBV10-3 and TRBJ2-1; D perhaps matches TRBD1 (6 bases). CDR3 size: 17 residues. Germline CDR1 ENHRY, CDR2 SYGVKD. V shed 0 bases and J shed 7 bases, with 19 bases lying between them. CDR3 residues: CAISESALGTGKNEQFF. CDR3 DNA sequence: TGTGCCATCAGTGAGTCGGCCCTGGGTACAGGGAAAAATGAGCAGTTCTTC.

The chain combines TRBV5-1 with TRBJ2-3; 8 nucleotides align to TRBD2. Germline CDR1 reads SGHRS; CDR2 reads YFSETQ. This CDR3 is 17 amino acids long. V gave up 3 bases and J gave up 4 bases; unmatched junction bases: 13. CDR3: CASSSSSGAGGPDTQYF. The CDR3, as DNA: TGCGCCAGCAGCTCTAGCTCTGGGGCGGGAGGACCAGATACGCAGTATTTT.

The V and J genes are TRBV27 and TRBJ1-6; weak D call: TRBD1 (5 bases). This CDR3 has 15 amino acids. Trimming pared 10 bases from V and 5 bases from J, leaving 18 bases between. Germline CDR1 MNHEY, CDR2 SMNVEV (reference sequence). The CDR3 coding sequence is TGTGCCACCGGGGCTCGGCCCCCGGATAATTCACCCCTCCACTTT. Its protein is CATGARPPDNSPLHF.

The rearrangement links TRBV9 to TRBJ2-1; 11 nucleotides line up with TRBD2. Germline V gene data show CDR1 as SGDLS and CDR2 as YYNGEE. With V trimmed by 0 bases and J by 2 bases, 10 bases remained unmatched. This CDR3 is built from 19 residues. The CDR3 spells CASSVGTSGGHLTYNEQFF. CDR3 coding DNA: TGTGCCAGCAGCGTAGGAACTAGCGGGGGCCACCTTACCTACAATGAGCAGTTCTTC.

Details on this clone: Other DNA variants within this sample encode the same CDR3. V gene TRBV5-1 combines with J gene TRBJ2-5, with D perhaps assigned TRBD1 or TRBD2 (5 bases each). Trimming pared 0 bases from V and 4 bases from J, leaving 7 bases between. This CDR3 has 13 amino acids. Per germline, CDR1 SGHRS and CDR2 YFSETQ. For the CDR3, the DNA is TGCGCCAGCAGCTTGGAGAGGGGAGAGACCCAGTACTTC. It translates to CASSLERGETQYF.

This chain links TRBV5-1 with TRBJ1-2, with 8 bases matching TRBD1. From germline, CDR1 is SGHRS and CDR2 YFSETQ. The CDR3 spans 14 residues. J lost 3 bases, V lost 4 bases, and 5 bases had no gene match. The CDR3 here is CASSADRVDYGYTF. CDR3 nucleotides: TGCGCCAGCAGCGCGGACAGGGTTGACTATGGCTACACCTTC.

The chain has TRBV7-3 and TRBJ1-1; 7 bases fit TRBD1. CDR3 length: 13 amino acids. V gave up 5 bases and J gave up 4 bases; unmatched junction bases: 4. CDR1 and CDR2 (germline): SGHTA, FQGTGA. The CDR3 loop reads CASSKPGGTEAFF. The CDR3 bases are TGTGCCAGCAGCAAACCAGGGGGCACTGAAGCTTTCTTT.